This T cell receptor (beta chain) was identified in a study of T cell responses to AZD1222 COVID-19 vaccine. About the research overall: Second-dose schedules of about 4 or about 12 weeks were combined. Whole-study results and caveats: A mostly white British donor set with more females was recruited, and clonal diversity was possibly underestimated. Repertoires in all cases were sampled only once the peak T cell response had passed.

Produced via immunoSEQ multiplex PCR; TCRdb's table is partial and in-frame only. Altogether about 170,000 clones are present, around 90% being singletons, with the ten largest covering around 2.6%. Remarks on this clone: What it binds is not known.

Germline lookup yields CDR1 LNHDA and CDR2 SQIVND (reference sequence). The CDR3 is 15 residues long. With V trimmed by 5 bases and J by 2 bases, 9 bases remained unmatched. The sample in question was peripheral blood, obtained on day 0 of AZD1222 vaccination. The rearrangement links TRBV19 to TRBJ2-7, with 7 nucleotides matching TRBD1. The clonotype originates from an adult in good health. The CDR3 DNA is TGTGCCAGTAGTGTCTTGGGGCAGGGGGCCTACGAGCAGTACTTC. This translates into CASSVLGQGAYEQYF.